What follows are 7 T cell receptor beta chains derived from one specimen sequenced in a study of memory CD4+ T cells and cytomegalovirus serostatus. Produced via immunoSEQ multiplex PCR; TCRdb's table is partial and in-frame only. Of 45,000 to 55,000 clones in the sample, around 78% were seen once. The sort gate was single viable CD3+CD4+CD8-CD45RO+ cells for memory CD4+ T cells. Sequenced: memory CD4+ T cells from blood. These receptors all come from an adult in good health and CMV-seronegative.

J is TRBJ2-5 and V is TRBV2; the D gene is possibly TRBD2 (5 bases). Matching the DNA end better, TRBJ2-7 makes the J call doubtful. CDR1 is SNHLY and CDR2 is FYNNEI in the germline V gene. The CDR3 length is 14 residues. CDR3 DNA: TGTGCCAGCAAGCGGTACCCCGAGTCCTACGAGCAGTACTTC. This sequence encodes CASKRYPESYEQYF.

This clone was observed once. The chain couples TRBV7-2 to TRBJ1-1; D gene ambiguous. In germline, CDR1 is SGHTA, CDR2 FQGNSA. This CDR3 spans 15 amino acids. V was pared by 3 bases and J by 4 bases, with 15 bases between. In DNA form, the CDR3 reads TGTGCCAGCAGCTTCAAACCAATTCCGAGCACTGAAGCTTTCTTT. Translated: CASSFKPIPSTEAFF.

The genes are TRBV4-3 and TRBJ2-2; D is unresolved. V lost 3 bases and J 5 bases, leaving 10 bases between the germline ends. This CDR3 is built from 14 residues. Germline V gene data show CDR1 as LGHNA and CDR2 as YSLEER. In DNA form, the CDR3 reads TGCGCCAGCAGCCAGGGGTCGGGTACCGGGGAGCTGTTTTTT. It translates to CASSQGSGTGELFF.

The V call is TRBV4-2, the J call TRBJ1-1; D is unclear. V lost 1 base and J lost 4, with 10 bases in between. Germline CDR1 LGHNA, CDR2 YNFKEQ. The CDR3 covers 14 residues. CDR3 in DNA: TGTGCCAGCAGCCAAGTCATCGAGCGCACTGAAGCTTTCTTT. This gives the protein CASSQVIERTEAFF.

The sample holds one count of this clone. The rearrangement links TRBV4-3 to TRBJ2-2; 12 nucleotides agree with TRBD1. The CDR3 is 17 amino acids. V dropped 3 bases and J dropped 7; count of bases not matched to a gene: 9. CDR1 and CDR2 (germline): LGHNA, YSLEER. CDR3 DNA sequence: TGCGCCAGCAGCCAGGGCCCGGGACAGGGGGCGCACGGGGAGCTGTTTTTT. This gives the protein CASSQGPGQGAHGELFF.

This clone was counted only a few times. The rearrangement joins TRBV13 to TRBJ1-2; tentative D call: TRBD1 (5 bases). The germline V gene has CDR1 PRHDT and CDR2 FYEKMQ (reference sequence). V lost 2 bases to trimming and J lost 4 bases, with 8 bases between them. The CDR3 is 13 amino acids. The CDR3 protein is CASSLSQGYGYTF. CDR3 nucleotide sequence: TGTGCCAGCAGCTTAAGCCAGGGCTATGGCTACACCTTC.

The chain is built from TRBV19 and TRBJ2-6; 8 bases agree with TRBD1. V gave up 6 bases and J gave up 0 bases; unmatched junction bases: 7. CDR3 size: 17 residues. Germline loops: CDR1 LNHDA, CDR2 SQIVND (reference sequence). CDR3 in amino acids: CASSRQGQSSGANVLTF. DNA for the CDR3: TGTGCCAGTAGCCGACAGGGGCAAAGCTCTGGGGCCAACGTCCTGACTTTC. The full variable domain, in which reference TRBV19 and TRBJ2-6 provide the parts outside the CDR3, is DGGITQSPKYLFRKEGQNVTLSCEQNLNHDAMYWYRQDPGQGLRLIYYSQIVNDFQKGDIAEGYSVSREKKESFPLTVTSAQKNPTAFYLCASSRQGQSSGANVLTFGAGSRLTVL.